Reported below is one T cell receptor (beta chain). This clonotype appeared a few times. Its antigen remains unidentified. Qualities for individual bases were not recorded, and no much larger clone is one base off. These data belong to a study of response to subunit inactivated influenza vaccine (dated by TCRdb to 2016 to 2019). In the study overall: Deep quantitative profiling of the T cell receptor repertoire was used in the study to follow responses to a trivalent subunit inactivated influenza vaccine. Results the study describes overall, beyond this receptor: The authors suggested that each seasonal influenza vaccination may recruit only a limited number of new T cells.

Inclusive of the bounding cysteine and phenylalanine, the CDR3 is 14 residues long. Of the read, only the CDR3 DNA is kept; its 42 bases are in frame from base 1. Sequences DFQATT (CDR1) and SNEGSKA (CDR2) are obtained from the germline V gene (reference sequence). The trim is 2 bases for V and 6 bases for J, with a gap of 15 bases between the germline ends. Library creation used RT-PCR. The reads were generated on an Illumina HiSeq 2500. Clones were called with MiXCR by TCRdb after fastp trimmed the public reads at Q25, and only in-frame beta chains were retained. For every CDR3 protein sequence, its rows merge into one entry that carries the most common genes and DNA. For this sample there are more than 550,000 distinct CDR3 sequences; over 9% appear just once. Of the sample, about 11% falls within the top ten clones. The sample was also reused in another study, on T cells expressing NK-cell markers. As noted in the second study: TCR beta cDNA libraries were prepared using 5'RACE template switching, which introduced a universal primer site and unique molecular identifiers. In sorted CD3+CD56+NKG2C+, CD3+CD56+NKG2C- and CD3+CD56-NKG2C+ T-cell subsets from eight donors, TCR beta-chain repertoires were profiled. Seven of the eight sequenced donors were HCMV-seropositive and one was HCMV-seronegative. In several experiments an anti-gammadeltaTCR antibody was added to restrict sorting to alphabetaTCR-expressing T cells. In a handful of donors, the dominant CD3+CD56+NKG2C+ clonotypes were among the top 10 CD8+ clonotypes and accounted for about 1.0-8% of CD8+ T cells. Those dominant clonotypes were again the most abundant among CD3+CD56-NKG2C+ cells in four donors, at 28.3-60.1%. It remained unclear whether the expanded NKG2C-expressing T cell clones were specific for HCMV antigens. All eight donors whose samples were sequenced were randomly selected healthy volunteers, three of them men and five women. To determine HCMV serostatus, a commercial ELISA kit was used to detect HCMV-specific IgG in serum. Peripheral blood mononuclear cells were isolated from blood by Ficoll density gradient centrifugation. For six donors, unsorted PBMC were also used to sequence bulk peripheral blood T-cell repertoires. Priming for cDNA synthesis came from the TCR beta constant segment, and two successive PCR amplification steps followed. Libraries were sequenced as 2 x 150 bp reads on Illumina HiSeq 2000/2500, MiSeq or NextSeq. MIGEC was used to demultiplex reads and group the reads by UMI, and MiTCR was used to assemble and quantify clonotypes. To exclude erroneous sequences, only TCR cDNA sequences supported by at least two reads were retained. The tcR package was used for downstream repertoire analysis, with clonotypes matched between fractions based on CDR3 nucleotide sequence plus V segment. Antigen specificity was annotated against VDJdb with VDJmatch, allowing one amino acid substitution in CDR3.

The chain employs TRBV20-1 and TRBJ2-3; a tentative D call is TRBD2 (6 bases match). The specimen was PBMCs from blood, collected on the day of vaccination. This TCR came from a man in his forties or fifties who received an inactivated influenza vaccine. Donor details come from another sample of the same person, matched by shared clones. The nucleotide sequence is TGCAGTGCTAGAACGTTCCGCGGAGGGGATACGCAGTATTTT. This sequence encodes CSARTFRGGDTQYF.